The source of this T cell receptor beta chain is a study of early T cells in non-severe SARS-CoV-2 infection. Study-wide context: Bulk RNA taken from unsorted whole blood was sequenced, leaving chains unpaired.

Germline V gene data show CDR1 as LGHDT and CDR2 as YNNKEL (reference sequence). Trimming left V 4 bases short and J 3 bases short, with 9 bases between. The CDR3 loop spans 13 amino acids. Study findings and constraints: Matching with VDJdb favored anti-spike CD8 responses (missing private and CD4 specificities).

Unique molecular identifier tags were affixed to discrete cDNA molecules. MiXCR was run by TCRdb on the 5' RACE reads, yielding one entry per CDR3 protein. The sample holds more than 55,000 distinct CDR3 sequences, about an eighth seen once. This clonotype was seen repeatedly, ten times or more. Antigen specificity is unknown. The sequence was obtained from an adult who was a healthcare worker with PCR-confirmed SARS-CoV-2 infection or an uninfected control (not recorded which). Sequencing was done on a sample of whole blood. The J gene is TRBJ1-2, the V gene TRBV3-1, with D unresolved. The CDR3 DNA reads TGTGCCAGCAGCCCCCGGAACGACTATGGCTACACCTTC. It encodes CASSPRNDYGYTF.